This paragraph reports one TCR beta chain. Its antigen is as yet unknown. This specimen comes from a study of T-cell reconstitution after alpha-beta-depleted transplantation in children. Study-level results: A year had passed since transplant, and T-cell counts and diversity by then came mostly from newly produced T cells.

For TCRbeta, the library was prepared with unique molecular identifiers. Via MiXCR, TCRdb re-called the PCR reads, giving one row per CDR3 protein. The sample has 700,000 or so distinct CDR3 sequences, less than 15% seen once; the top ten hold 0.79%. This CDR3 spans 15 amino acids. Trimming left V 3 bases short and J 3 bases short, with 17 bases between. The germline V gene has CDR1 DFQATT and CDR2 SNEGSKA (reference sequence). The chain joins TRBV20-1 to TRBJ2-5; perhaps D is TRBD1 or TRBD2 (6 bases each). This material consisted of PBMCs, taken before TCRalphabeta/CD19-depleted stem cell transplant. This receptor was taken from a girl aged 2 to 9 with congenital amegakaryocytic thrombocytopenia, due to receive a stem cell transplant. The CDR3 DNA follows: TGCAGTGCTAGGGGGGTAGGGGGGAATGAAGAGACCCAGTACTTC. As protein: CSARGVGGNEETQYF.